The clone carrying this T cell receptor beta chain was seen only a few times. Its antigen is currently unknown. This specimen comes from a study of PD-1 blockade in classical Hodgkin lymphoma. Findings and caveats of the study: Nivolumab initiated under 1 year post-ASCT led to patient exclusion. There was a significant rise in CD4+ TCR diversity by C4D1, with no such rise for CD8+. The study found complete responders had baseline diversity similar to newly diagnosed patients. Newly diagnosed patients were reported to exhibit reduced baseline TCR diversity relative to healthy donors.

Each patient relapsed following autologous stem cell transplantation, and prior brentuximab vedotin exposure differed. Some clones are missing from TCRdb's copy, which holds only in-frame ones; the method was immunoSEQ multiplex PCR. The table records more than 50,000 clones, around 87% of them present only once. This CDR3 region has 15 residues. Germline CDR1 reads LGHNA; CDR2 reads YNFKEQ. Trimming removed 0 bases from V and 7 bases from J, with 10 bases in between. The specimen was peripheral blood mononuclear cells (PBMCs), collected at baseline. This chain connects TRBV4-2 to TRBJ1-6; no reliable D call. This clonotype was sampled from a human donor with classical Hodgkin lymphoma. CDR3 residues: CASSQDALANSPLHF. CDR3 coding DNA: TGTGCCAGCAGCCAAGATGCACTCGCCAATTCACCCCTCCACTTT.